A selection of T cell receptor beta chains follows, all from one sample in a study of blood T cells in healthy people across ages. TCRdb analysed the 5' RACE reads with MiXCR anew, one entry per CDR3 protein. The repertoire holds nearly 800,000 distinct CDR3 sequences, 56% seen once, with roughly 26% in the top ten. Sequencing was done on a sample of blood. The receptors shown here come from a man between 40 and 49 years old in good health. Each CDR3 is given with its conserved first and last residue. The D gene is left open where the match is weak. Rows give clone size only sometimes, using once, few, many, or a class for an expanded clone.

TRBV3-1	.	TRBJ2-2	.	TGTGCCAGCAGCTTGCAGACTGCCGGGGAGCTGTTTTTT	CASSLQTAGELFF
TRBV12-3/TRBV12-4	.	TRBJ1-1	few	TGTGCCAGCAGTTTGAGGTCCACCCACACTGAAGCTTTCTTT	CASSLRSTHTEAFF
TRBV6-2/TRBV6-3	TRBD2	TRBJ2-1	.	TGTGCCAGCAGTGGGAGGGTCTCGGATGAGCAGTTCTTC	CASSGRVSDEQFF
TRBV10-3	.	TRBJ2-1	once	TGTGCCACCTTGGACCTCAATGGGCAGTTCTTC	CATLDLNGQFF
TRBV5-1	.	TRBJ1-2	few	TGCGCCAGCAGCCTATCCGGGACGGGGAACTATGGCTACACCTTC	CASSLSGTGNYGYTF
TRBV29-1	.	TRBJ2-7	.	TGCAGCTCCAGAAACGGAGGCTCCTACGAGCAGTACTTC	CSSRNGGSYEQYF
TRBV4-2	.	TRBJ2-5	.	TGTGCCAGCAGCCAAGACAGGGAATTGCGGGAGACCCAGTACTTC	CASSQDRELRETQYF
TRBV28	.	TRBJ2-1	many	TGTGCCAGCAGCCCTTACAATGAGCAGTTCTTC	CASSPYNEQFF
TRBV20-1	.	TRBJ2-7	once	TGCAGTGCTAGGGGAGTTAGCGGTCTATACGAGCAGTACTTC	CSARGVSGLYEQYF
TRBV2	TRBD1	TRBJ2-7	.	TGTGCCAGCAGTTCTCAAACCGGGACAGTGCCCTACGAGCAGTACTTC	CASSSQTGTVPYEQYF
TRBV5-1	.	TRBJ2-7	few	TGCGCCAGCAGCTCGGTCCGGGACGGATACGAGCAGTACTTC	CASSSVRDGYEQYF
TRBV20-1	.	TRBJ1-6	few	TGCAGTGCTAGTTGGCACGGTACAAGTACTAATTCACCCCTCCACTTT	CSASWHGTSTNSPLHF
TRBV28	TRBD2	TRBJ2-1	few	TGTGCCAGCAGTCTTAGCGGGTATTACAATGAGCAGTTCTTC	CASSLSGYYNEQFF
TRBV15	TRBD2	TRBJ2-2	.	TGTGCCACCAGCATAGCGGGGCAGAACACCGGGGAGCTGTTTTTT	CATSIAGQNTGELFF
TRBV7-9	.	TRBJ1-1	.	TGTGCCAGCAGTCCCAACTTAGCTGGCCCCGGGGTGAACACTGAAGCTTTCTTT	CASSPNLAGPGVNTEAFF
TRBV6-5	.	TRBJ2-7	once	TGTGCCAGCAGTTACCCGGGAAGGGTCGAGCAGTACTTC	CASSYPGRVEQYF
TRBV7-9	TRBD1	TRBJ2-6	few	TGTGCCAGCAGCTTAGACAGGGGAGCTGGGGCCAACGTCCTGACTTTC	CASSLDRGAGANVLTF
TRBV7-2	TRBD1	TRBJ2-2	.	TGTGCCAGCAGGGGGCCGGGACAGGGGGCCACCGGGGAGCTGTTTTTT	CASRGPGQGATGELFF
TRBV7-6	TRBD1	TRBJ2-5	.	TGTGCCAGCAGCATGACAGGGGGCGGCGAGACCCAGTACTTT	CASSMTGGGETQYF
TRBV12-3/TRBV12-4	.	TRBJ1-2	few	TGTGCCAGCAGTTTGTCAGGGCTAGGCGGCTACACCTTC	CASSLSGLGGYTF
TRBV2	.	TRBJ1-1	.	TGTGCCAACTACGAAGCTTTCTTT	CANYEAFF
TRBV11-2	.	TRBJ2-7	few	TGTGCCAGCAGCTTAGATCTAAGAATGCAGGGCCCCTACGAGCAGTACTTC	CASSLDLRMQGPYEQYF
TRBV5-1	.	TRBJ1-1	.	TGCGCCAGCAGCCCGGCGGGGGGGGCCACTGAAGCTTTCTTT	CASSPAGGATEAFF
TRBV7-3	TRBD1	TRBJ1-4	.	TGTGCCAGCAGCGTAACAGGGGCCCGGGGTGAAAAACTGTTTTTT	CASSVTGARGEKLFF
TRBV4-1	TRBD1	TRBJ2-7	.	TGCGCCAGCAGCCAGCGACAGGGGGGTATCGACGAGCAGTACTTC	CASSQRQGGIDEQYF
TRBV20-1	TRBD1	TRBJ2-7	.	TGCAGTGCTAGTTTATGGGGACAGACGCCCTACGAGCAGTACTTC	CSASLWGQTPYEQYF
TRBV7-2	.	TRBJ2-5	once	TGTGCCAGCAGCTTATCATTCGCCTCAACCCAAGAGACCCAGTACTTC	CASSLSFASTQETQYF
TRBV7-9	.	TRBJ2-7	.	TGTGCCAGCAGCTTAGCGGGAGTAACCTCCTACGAGCAGTACTTC	CASSLAGVTSYEQYF
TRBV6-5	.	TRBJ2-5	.	TGTGCCAGCAGTTACTCTGGTCGGGGTCGTCAAGAGACCCAGTACTTC	CASSYSGRGRQETQYF
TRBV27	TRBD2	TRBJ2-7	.	TGTGCCAGCACTATAGGGACTAGCGGTTCCTACGAGCAGTACTTC	CASTIGTSGSYEQYF
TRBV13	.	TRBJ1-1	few	TGTGCCAGCAGTTCCCAGAGAAACACTGAAGCTTTCTTT	CASSSQRNTEAFF
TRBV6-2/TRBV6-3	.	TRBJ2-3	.	TGTGCCAGCACCGGCCACACAGATACGCAGTATTTT	CASTGHTDTQYF
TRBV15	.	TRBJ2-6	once	TGTGCCACCAGCAGCCCGGTGGGAGATGGGGCCAACGTCCTGACTTTC	CATSSPVGDGANVLTF
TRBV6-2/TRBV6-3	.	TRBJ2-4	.	TGTGCCAGCAGTCCGGGCCTACTAGCCAAAAACATTCAGTACTTC	CASSPGLLAKNIQYF
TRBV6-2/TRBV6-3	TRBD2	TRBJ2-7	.	TGTGTCTCCGCGGGAGGGTCGTACGAGCAGTACTTC	CVSAGGSYEQYF
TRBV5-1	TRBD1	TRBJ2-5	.	TGCGCCAGCAGCCCTACAGGACAGGGGGCGAAGACCCAGTACTTC	CASSPTGQGAKTQYF
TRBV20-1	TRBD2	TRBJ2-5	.	TGCAGTGCTAGAGGACTAGCGGGAATAGTAGAGACCCAGTACTTC	CSARGLAGIVETQYF
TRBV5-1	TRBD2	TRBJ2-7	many	TGTGCCAGCAGTTTAGAGGGCGGGAGCTACGAGCAGTACTTC	CASSLEGGSYEQYF
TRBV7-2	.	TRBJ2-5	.	TGTGCCAGCAGCCTAGGACGAAAAGAGACCCAGTACTTC	CASSLGRKETQYF
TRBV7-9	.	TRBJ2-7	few	TGTGCCAGCAGCTTAGGGCCCTCGACGGACTCCTACGAGCAGTACTTC	CASSLGPSTDSYEQYF
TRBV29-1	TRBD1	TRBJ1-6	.	TGCAGCGTTCCGGGACAGGGGAGTTCACCCCTCCACTTT	CSVPGQGSSPLHF
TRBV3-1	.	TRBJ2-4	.	TGTGCCAGCAGCCAAGATGGGGGTTGGGCAAACATTCAGTACTTC	CASSQDGGWANIQYF
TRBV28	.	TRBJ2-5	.	TGTGCCAGCAACCTTGGGGGCGGGGGAAGAGTAGGAGAGACCCAGTACTTC	CASNLGGGGRVGETQYF
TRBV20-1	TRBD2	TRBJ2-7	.	TGCAGTGCTTATAGCGGGACCTCCTACGAGCAGTACTTC	CSAYSGTSYEQYF
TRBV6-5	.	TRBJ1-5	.	TGTGCCAGCAGTTACGACATCAATCAGCCCCAGCATTTT	CASSYDINQPQHF
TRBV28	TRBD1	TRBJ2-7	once	TGTGCCAGCAGACCGCAGGGGGCAGCCTACGAGCAGTACTTC	CASRPQGAAYEQYF
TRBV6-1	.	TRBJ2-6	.	TGTGCCAGCAGTCCTCATGACAATCCTGGGGCCAACGTCCTGACTTTC	CASSPHDNPGANVLTF
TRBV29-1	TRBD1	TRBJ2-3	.	TGCAGCGTTGGAGGGACAGGGGGTCAAGATACGCAGTATTTT	CSVGGTGGQDTQYF
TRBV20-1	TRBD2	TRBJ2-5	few	TGCAGTGCTAGAGACTCTAGCGGAGAGGTTCGGCAGACCCAGTACTTC	CSARDSSGEVRQTQYF
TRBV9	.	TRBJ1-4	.	TGTGCCAGCAGCCGAACCTCCAAGGGAAGGCTCAAGGAAAAACTGTTTTTT	CASSRTSKGRLKEKLFF
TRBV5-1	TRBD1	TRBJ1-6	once	TGCGCCAGCAGCGTGACGACAGGGGGGAATTCACCCCTCCACTTT	CASSVTTGGNSPLHF
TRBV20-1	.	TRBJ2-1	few	TGCAGTGCCGATCTAGCGAGAACCTACAATGAGCAGTTCTTC	CSADLARTYNEQFF
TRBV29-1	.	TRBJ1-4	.	TGCAGCGTTGAAGATAATGTCGGGGGACTGTTTTTT	CSVEDNVGGLFF
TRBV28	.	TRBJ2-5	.	TGTGCCAGCACCGAGAGATATGCATTTCGAGAGACCCAGTACTTC	CASTERYAFRETQYF
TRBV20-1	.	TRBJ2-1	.	TGCAGTGCTAGACAGAATAATGAGCAGTTCTTC	CSARQNNEQFF
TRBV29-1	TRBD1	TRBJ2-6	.	TGCAGCGCTACAGAGGGGGCGGGTGGGGCCAACGTCCTGACTTTC	CSATEGAGGANVLTF
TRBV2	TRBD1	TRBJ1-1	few	TGTGCCAGCAGTGCGGTCCCGGGACAGGGAAGGAACACTGAAGCTTTCTTT	CASSAVPGQGRNTEAFF